This T cell receptor beta chain was sequenced in a study of blood T cells in healthy people across ages. Study-wide results and caveats: Among T cells, TCR beta diversity per million cells dropped roughly linearly as age rose.

CDR1 and CDR2 from the germline V gene are DFQATT and SNEGSKA (reference sequence). The CDR3 has 15 residues. J was trimmed by 4 bases and V by 0 bases; bases with no gene match: 7. Comment on this clonotype: Its antigen is not known.

Russia was home to the donors, healthy Caucasian individuals aged 6 to 90. A second PCR, run for about 7 to 11 cycles, used a sample-barcoded 5' primer plus a J-beta primer mix. TCRdb analysed the 5' RACE reads with MiXCR anew, one entry per CDR3 protein. The profile covers under 2 million distinct CDR3 sequences, with 34% appearing a single time and approximately 11% taken by the ten largest. What was sequenced was blood. This rearrangement joins TRBV20-1 to TRBJ2-7; TRBD2 matches at 9 bases. The TCR comes from a young woman in good health. CDR3 DNA sequence: TGCAGTGCTAGAGATGGCGGGGGGGGTGAATACGAGCAGTACTTC. Residues: CSARDGGGGEYEQYF.